These T cell receptor beta chains were read from a single sample in a study of blood T cell repertoires in COVID-19. The protocol was immunoSEQ multiplex PCR, while the TCRdb copy is restricted to in-frame clones and leaves out a portion. Here the sample spans 300,000 to 400,000 clones, 88% being singletons. The sequenced sample was peripheral blood. The origin of the receptors is a woman aged 65 to 85 with COVID-19, enrolled during active disease. The CDR3 runs from the conserved cysteine through the conserved F or W. Fields, in order: D gene, V gene, clone size, J gene, CDR3 DNA, CDR3 protein. A D gene is named only where the DNA matches it firmly. Clone size is given for some rows only: seen once, a few or many times, or a class if the clone is expanded.

d_call: TRBD1; v_call: TRBV3-1/TRBV3-2; clone_size: NA; j_call: TRBJ1-6; cdr3_nt: TGTGCCAGCAGCCAAGCGGACAGGGGGCTGAGGTCACCCCTCCACTTT; cdr3_aa: CASSQADRGLRSPLHF
d_call: TRBD1; v_call: TRBV5-1; clone_size: few; j_call: TRBJ1-1; cdr3_nt: TGCGCCAGCGGGACAGACAGGGTTAGCACTGAAGCTTTCTTT; cdr3_aa: CASGTDRVSTEAFF
d_call: TRBD1; v_call: TRBV2; clone_size: once; j_call: TRBJ2-5; cdr3_nt: TGTGCCAGCACCTCGGACAGGGGGCAAGAGACCCAGTACTTC; cdr3_aa: CASTSDRGQETQYF
d_call: TRBD1; v_call: TRBV30; clone_size: NA; j_call: TRBJ1-4; cdr3_nt: TGTGCCTTGAACAGGGGCGGTGGGGAAAAACTGTTTTTT; cdr3_aa: CALNRGGGEKLFF
d_call: NA; v_call: TRBV29-1; clone_size: NA; j_call: TRBJ2-7; cdr3_nt: TGCAGCGTTGTCTGGGACACCAACTACGAGCAGTACTTC; cdr3_aa: CSVVWDTNYEQYF
d_call: TRBD1; v_call: TRBV3-1/TRBV3-2; clone_size: NA; j_call: TRBJ2-7; cdr3_nt: TGTGCCAGCAGCCCCTTTACGACAGGGGTATACGAGCAGTACTTC; cdr3_aa: CASSPFTTGVYEQYF
d_call: NA; v_call: TRBV4-3; clone_size: NA; j_call: TRBJ1-1; cdr3_nt: TGCGCCAGCAGCCAAATCGGGAGCAACACTGAAGCTTTCTTT; cdr3_aa: CASSQIGSNTEAFF
d_call: TRBD1; v_call: TRBV3-1/TRBV3-2; clone_size: few; j_call: TRBJ1-1; cdr3_nt: TGTGCCAGCAGCCTTTCCCAGGACAGGGCCAACACTGAAGCTTTCTTT; cdr3_aa: CASSLSQDRANTEAFF
d_call: NA; v_call: TRBV6-5; clone_size: NA; j_call: TRBJ2-2; cdr3_nt: TGTGCCAGCATGATAAGGGGCGCCACCGGGGAGCTGTTTTTT; cdr3_aa: CASMIRGATGELFF
d_call: NA; v_call: TRBV28; clone_size: NA; j_call: TRBJ1-4; cdr3_nt: TGTGCCAGCGGGGGCACAGCTAATGAAAAACTGTTTTTT; cdr3_aa: CASGGTANEKLFF
d_call: NA; v_call: TRBV5-1; clone_size: NA; j_call: TRBJ1-4; cdr3_nt: TGCGCCAGCAGCAATACAGGGAATTCTAATGAAAAACTGTTTTTT; cdr3_aa: CASSNTGNSNEKLFF
d_call: TRBD1; v_call: TRBV5-1; clone_size: NA; j_call: TRBJ1-1; cdr3_nt: TGCGCCAGCAGCAAAGGGACAGTCAACACTGAAGCTTTCTTT; cdr3_aa: CASSKGTVNTEAFF
d_call: TRBD1; v_call: TRBV5-4; clone_size: NA; j_call: TRBJ1-2; cdr3_nt: TGTGCCAGCAGCCCGGGGGACAGAACAAAGGGCTACACCTTC; cdr3_aa: CASSPGDRTKGYTF
d_call: NA; v_call: TRBV5-6; clone_size: NA; j_call: TRBJ1-1; cdr3_nt: TGTGCCAGCAGCCCCCTGGGGGGAAACACTGAAGCTTTCTTT; cdr3_aa: CASSPLGGNTEAFF
d_call: TRBD1; v_call: TRBV7-9; clone_size: NA; j_call: TRBJ1-4; cdr3_nt: TGTGCCAGCAGCTTGGACAGGGACGTCCATGAGGAACTGTTTTTT; cdr3_aa: CASSLDRDVHEELFF
d_call: NA; v_call: TRBV11-3; clone_size: NA; j_call: TRBJ2-7; cdr3_nt: TGTGCCAGCAGCTCGAGCTCCTACGAGCAGTACTTC; cdr3_aa: CASSSSSYEQYF
d_call: TRBD1; v_call: TRBV6-6; clone_size: once; j_call: TRBJ1-6; cdr3_nt: TGTGCCAGCAGTTACCTTATGACAGGGATTGATTCACCCCTCCACTTT; cdr3_aa: CASSYLMTGIDSPLHF
d_call: TRBD2; v_call: TRBV7-9; clone_size: NA; j_call: TRBJ2-7; cdr3_nt: TGTGCCAGCAGCTCGAGGACTAGCGGGGGGGTCTCCTACGAGCAGTACTTC; cdr3_aa: CASSSRTSGGVSYEQYF
d_call: TRBD2; v_call: TRBV4-1; clone_size: NA; j_call: TRBJ2-1; cdr3_nt: TGCGCCAGCAGCCAAGATCCGGGACTAGCTGGCCGGGATGAGCAGTTCTTC; cdr3_aa: CASSQDPGLAGRDEQFF
d_call: TRBD2; v_call: TRBV11-3; clone_size: once; j_call: TRBJ2-1; cdr3_nt: TGTGCCAGCGGAGGTAGCGGGGTGACAAATGAGCAGTTCTTC; cdr3_aa: CASGGSGVTNEQFF
d_call: TRBD1; v_call: TRBV5-6; clone_size: few; j_call: TRBJ1-3; cdr3_nt: TGTGCCAGCAGCTCAGCCGGGACAGCTCCTGGAAACACCATATATTTT; cdr3_aa: CASSSAGTAPGNTIYF
d_call: TRBD1; v_call: TRBV7-9; clone_size: NA; j_call: TRBJ2-3; cdr3_nt: TGTGCCAGTGCCGGGTGGACAGGGATCGCAGATACGCAGTATTTT; cdr3_aa: CASAGWTGIADTQYF
d_call: NA; v_call: TRBV24-1; clone_size: NA; j_call: TRBJ1-1; cdr3_nt: TGTGCCACCAGTGAAGGAGGGACTGAAGCTTTCTTT; cdr3_aa: CATSEGGTEAFF
d_call: NA; v_call: TRBV5-6; clone_size: NA; j_call: TRBJ1-2; cdr3_nt: TGTGCCAGCAGCGAGCAGACAGTCTATGGCTACACCTTC; cdr3_aa: CASSEQTVYGYTF
d_call: NA; v_call: TRBV2; clone_size: once; j_call: TRBJ1-2; cdr3_nt: TGTGCCAGTCCCGGGTCCACGGGGTATGGCTACACCTTC; cdr3_aa: CASPGSTGYGYTF
d_call: TRBD1; v_call: TRBV7-3; clone_size: NA; j_call: TRBJ2-2; cdr3_nt: TGTGCCAGCAGCTCGACAGGGATCGGGTCCGGGGAGCTGTTTTTT; cdr3_aa: CASSSTGIGSGELFF
d_call: NA; v_call: TRBV30; clone_size: once; j_call: TRBJ1-2; cdr3_nt: TGTGCCTGGAGTGGCCGAGAGAGGTTTGGCTACACCTTC; cdr3_aa: CAWSGRERFGYTF
d_call: TRBD2; v_call: TRBV4-2; clone_size: NA; j_call: TRBJ2-1; cdr3_nt: TGTGCCAGCAGCCAAGTCGGGGGGAACTACAATGAGCAGTTCTTC; cdr3_aa: CASSQVGGNYNEQFF
d_call: NA; v_call: TRBV6-4; clone_size: NA; j_call: TRBJ1-1; cdr3_nt: TGTGCCAGCAGTGTCAGGGGGAACACTGAAGCTTTCTTT; cdr3_aa: CASSVRGNTEAFF
d_call: TRBD1; v_call: TRBV2; clone_size: NA; j_call: TRBJ1-5; cdr3_nt: TGTGCCAGCAGGGCCGGACAGGCCGATAATCAGCCCCAGCATTTT; cdr3_aa: CASRAGQADNQPQHF
d_call: NA; v_call: TRBV7-2; clone_size: NA; j_call: TRBJ2-7; cdr3_nt: TGTGCCAGCAGCTTCCAGCACTACTCACCTTACGAGCAGTACTTC; cdr3_aa: CASSFQHYSPYEQYF
d_call: TRBD2; v_call: TRBV10-2; clone_size: NA; j_call: TRBJ2-5; cdr3_nt: TGCGCCAGCAGGAAAACCCGGACTAGCGGGGCTGAGGGGGAGACCCAGTACTTC; cdr3_aa: CASRKTRTSGAEGETQYF
d_call: TRBD1; v_call: TRBV28; clone_size: few; j_call: TRBJ1-2; cdr3_nt: TGTGCCAGCATCGGCGGGACAGGGGGCACGGGTGGCTACACCTTC; cdr3_aa: CASIGGTGGTGGYTF
d_call: TRBD1; v_call: TRBV5-1; clone_size: NA; j_call: TRBJ2-7; cdr3_nt: TGCGCCAGCAGCGGCGGACAGGCCGTCTCCTACGAGCAGTACTTC; cdr3_aa: CASSGGQAVSYEQYF
d_call: NA; v_call: TRBV5-8; clone_size: NA; j_call: TRBJ1-1; cdr3_nt: TGTGCCAGCAGCTTGCCGACAGAGAACACTGAAGCTTTCTTT; cdr3_aa: CASSLPTENTEAFF
d_call: NA; v_call: TRBV10-2; clone_size: NA; j_call: TRBJ2-2; cdr3_nt: TGCGCCAGCAGTGAGTACCGGGATTCCGGGGAGCTGTTTTTT; cdr3_aa: CASSEYRDSGELFF
d_call: NA; v_call: TRBV5-1; clone_size: NA; j_call: TRBJ1-5; cdr3_nt: TGCGCCAGCAGCACGGACAGTAGCAATCAGCCCCAGCATTTT; cdr3_aa: CASSTDSSNQPQHF
d_call: TRBD1; v_call: TRBV24-1; clone_size: NA; j_call: TRBJ1-5; cdr3_nt: TGTGCCACCAGTTCTGGACAGGGGGCGGTTGGCAATCAGCCCCAGCATTTT; cdr3_aa: CATSSGQGAVGNQPQHF
d_call: NA; v_call: TRBV6-6; clone_size: once; j_call: TRBJ1-4; cdr3_nt: TGTGCCAGCCAGACCCGGGGTGAAAAACTGTTTTTT; cdr3_aa: CASQTRGEKLFF
d_call: NA; v_call: TRBV19; clone_size: NA; j_call: TRBJ1-1; cdr3_nt: TGTGCCAGTCTCCCATTAAAGGTCAGGGGAGAAACTGAAGCTTTCTTT; cdr3_aa: CASLPLKVRGETEAFF
d_call: NA; v_call: TRBV20-1; clone_size: NA; j_call: TRBJ2-3; cdr3_nt: TGCAGTGCTAGTTTGCGCGACACGAGCACAGATACGCAGTATTTT; cdr3_aa: CSASLRDTSTDTQYF
d_call: TRBD1; v_call: TRBV12-5; clone_size: NA; j_call: TRBJ2-3; cdr3_nt: TGTGCTAGTGGTTTAGGGGGCGCAGATACGCAGTATTTT; cdr3_aa: CASGLGGADTQYF
d_call: TRBD2; v_call: TRBV7-2; clone_size: NA; j_call: TRBJ2-1; cdr3_nt: TGTGCCAGCAGCACTGGGACTAGCGGGGGCCCCGTCCTCAATGAGCAGTTCTTC; cdr3_aa: CASSTGTSGGPVLNEQFF
d_call: TRBD1; v_call: TRBV6-5; clone_size: NA; j_call: TRBJ2-1; cdr3_nt: TGTGCCAGCAGTCGGGGACAGGCCAATGAGCAGTTCTTC; cdr3_aa: CASSRGQANEQFF
d_call: TRBD1; v_call: TRBV18; clone_size: NA; j_call: TRBJ1-1; cdr3_nt: TGTGCCAGCTCAGGGGACAGCATGAACACTGAAGCTTTCTTT; cdr3_aa: CASSGDSMNTEAFF
d_call: TRBD1; v_call: TRBV6-5; clone_size: NA; j_call: TRBJ1-3; cdr3_nt: TGTGCCAGCAGCCGCGGGACAGACTCTGGAAACACCATATATTTT; cdr3_aa: CASSRGTDSGNTIYF
d_call: NA; v_call: TRBV19; clone_size: NA; j_call: TRBJ2-5; cdr3_nt: TGTGCCAGTAGTAAACAGATCCAAGAGACCCAGTACTTC; cdr3_aa: CASSKQIQETQYF
d_call: NA; v_call: TRBV7-9; clone_size: NA; j_call: TRBJ2-2; cdr3_nt: TGTGCCAGCAGCTTAGGCGGGGCCGGGGAGCTGTTTTTT; cdr3_aa: CASSLGGAGELFF
d_call: NA; v_call: TRBV18; clone_size: NA; j_call: TRBJ1-1; cdr3_nt: TGTGCCAGCTCACCACTCCCGGTGAACACTGAAGCTTTCTTT; cdr3_aa: CASSPLPVNTEAFF
d_call: TRBD1; v_call: TRBV5-8; clone_size: NA; j_call: TRBJ1-1; cdr3_nt: TGTGCCAGCAGCTTTAGAGGGACAGGGGGCGCTGGGGGCACTGAAGCTTTCTTT; cdr3_aa: CASSFRGTGGAGGTEAFF
d_call: NA; v_call: TRBV27; clone_size: few; j_call: TRBJ2-2; cdr3_nt: TGTGCCAGCAGTTTATTTTTTGAGGGATATAACACCGGGGAGCTGTTTTTT; cdr3_aa: CASSLFFEGYNTGELFF